These T cell receptor beta chains were read from a single sample in a study of blood T cell repertoires in COVID-19. TCRdb keeps only in-frame clones here, not all; method: immunoSEQ multiplex PCR. The repertoire includes a few hundred thousand clones, 84% of them detected once, and 1.2% to 1.5% sits in the top ten. The sequenced material came from peripheral blood. The origin of the receptors is a woman between 35 and 50 years old who had recovered from COVID-19. The CDR3 runs from the conserved cysteine through the conserved F or W. D genes are given only for firm matches. Clone size, where shown, is once, few, many, or a class for clones that have expanded.

V: TRBV15
size: .
D: TRBD1
J: TRBJ1-6
DNA: TGTGCCACCAGCAGGCCGACAGGGAATGATTCACCCCTCCACTTT
CDR3: CATSRPTGNDSPLHF

V: TRBV19
size: .
D: .
J: TRBJ1-5
DNA: TGTGCCAGTAGTATCGGAGGTCTCAATCAGCCCCAGCATTTT
CDR3: CASSIGGLNQPQHF

V: TRBV5-1
size: .
D: TRBD1
J: TRBJ2-1
DNA: TGCGCCAGCAGCGTCCGGGACAGAAGTCCCAATGAGCAGTTCTTC
CDR3: CASSVRDRSPNEQFF

V: TRBV19
size: .
D: .
J: TRBJ1-4
DNA: TGTGCCAGTAGTAGCCGCGGACAGCAGGGGAAGAAACTGTTTTTT
CDR3: CASSSRGQQGKKLFF

V: TRBV19
size: many
D: .
J: TRBJ1-2
DNA: TGTGCCACCCGTGGTAATGAGCTACGGGGCTACACCTTC
CDR3: CATRGNELRGYTF

V: TRBV11-3
size: .
D: .
J: TRBJ2-2
DNA: TGTGCCAGCAGCCCTAGTGCAGGGCTCACCGGGGAGCTGTTTTTT
CDR3: CASSPSAGLTGELFF

V: TRBV9
size: .
D: .
J: TRBJ2-2
DNA: TGTGCCAGCAGCGTACAGGGAATCGGGGAGCTGTTTTTT
CDR3: CASSVQGIGELFF

V: TRBV4-3
size: .
D: .
J: TRBJ1-4
DNA: TGCGCCAGCAGCCAAGACCAGGGCAGGGGAGTACTGAGTAATGAAAAACTGTTTTTT
CDR3: CASSQDQGRGVLSNEKLFF

V: TRBV12-5
size: .
D: .
J: TRBJ2-7
DNA: TGTGCTAGTGGTTTGCCCCCCAGCGAGCAGTACTTC
CDR3: CASGLPPSEQYF

V: TRBV5-1
size: .
D: .
J: TRBJ1-2
DNA: TGCGCCAGCAGCTCGGGGGGCGGGGAGGACTATGGCTACACCTTC
CDR3: CASSSGGGEDYGYTF

V: TRBV7-6
size: .
D: .
J: TRBJ2-5
DNA: TGTGCCAGCAGCTTGGAGATAGAGGGGACCCAGTACTTC
CDR3: CASSLEIEGTQYF

V: TRBV10-3
size: .
D: .
J: TRBJ1-6
DNA: TGTGCCATCAGTGACCTTCATAGTCCCCTCCACTTT
CDR3: CAISDLHSPLHF

V: TRBV5-1
size: .
D: TRBD1
J: TRBJ2-3
DNA: TGCGCCAGCAGCTTGGGAATAACAGGGGCTGATACGCAGTATTTT
CDR3: CASSLGITGADTQYF

V: TRBV18
size: .
D: TRBD1
J: TRBJ2-1
DNA: TGTGCCAGCTCACCTACCGGGACAGGTAACAACAATGAGCAGTTCTTC
CDR3: CASSPTGTGNNNEQFF

V: TRBV5-6
size: .
D: .
J: TRBJ2-3
DNA: TGTGCCAGCAGCCTCCGACTAGGGCGGGGTACAGATACGCAGTATTTT
CDR3: CASSLRLGRGTDTQYF

V: TRBV30
size: .
D: TRBD1
J: TRBJ1-1
DNA: TGTGCCTGGGGTAGACAGGGACAGGAAGCTTTCTTT
CDR3: CAWGRQGQEAFF

V: TRBV29-1
size: .
D: TRBD2
J: TRBJ2-2
DNA: TGCAGCGTTGTGGGTAGCGGGGGTGATGGGGAGCTGTTTTTT
CDR3: CSVVGSGGDGELFF

V: TRBV18
size: .
D: TRBD1
J: TRBJ2-2
DNA: TGTGCCAGCTCACCCCGACTCGTCAGGGGGATGAACACCGGGGAGCTGTTTTTT
CDR3: CASSPRLVRGMNTGELFF

V: TRBV6-5
size: once
D: TRBD1
J: TRBJ2-2
DNA: TGTGCCAGCAGGACCTGGACAGGGCGAGCCGGGGAGCTGTTTTTT
CDR3: CASRTWTGRAGELFF

V: TRBV7-6
size: .
D: TRBD1
J: TRBJ2-3
DNA: TGTGCCAGCAGCTTAGCGGGACAGGGGTATTCAGATACGCAGTATTTT
CDR3: CASSLAGQGYSDTQYF

V: TRBV9
size: .
D: TRBD2
J: TRBJ2-3
DNA: TGTGCCAGCAGCGCTATAACGGGGGGAAGCCCTAGCACAGATACGCAGTATTTT
CDR3: CASSAITGGSPSTDTQYF

V: TRBV7-2
size: .
D: TRBD2
J: TRBJ2-3
DNA: TGTGCCAGCAGCCTAGGGACTAGCGGGGGGGTAATAGATACGCAGTATTTT
CDR3: CASSLGTSGGVIDTQYF

V: TRBV7-2
size: .
D: TRBD1
J: TRBJ1-6
DNA: TGTGCCAGCAGCCAGGGGGGCTCCTATAATTCACCCCTCCACTTT
CDR3: CASSQGGSYNSPLHF

V: TRBV28
size: .
D: TRBD1
J: TRBJ2-7
DNA: TGTGCCAGCAGTTTAGGGGACAGGGTCGTCGAGCAGTACTTC
CDR3: CASSLGDRVVEQYF

V: TRBV19
size: .
D: TRBD1
J: TRBJ2-7
DNA: TGTGCCAGTAGTATGGGGCCGGGACAGAATTTCTACGAGCAGTACTTC
CDR3: CASSMGPGQNFYEQYF

V: TRBV11-3
size: .
D: .
J: TRBJ2-2
DNA: TGTGCCAGCAGCCTACAGGGATCCACCGGGGAGCTGTTTTTT
CDR3: CASSLQGSTGELFF

V: TRBV6-5
size: .
D: .
J: TRBJ1-1
DNA: TGTGCCAGCCTTCAACCGGGGGGCAATGAAGCTTTCTTT
CDR3: CASLQPGGNEAFF

V: TRBV4-3
size: .
D: .
J: TRBJ2-3
DNA: TGCGCCAGCAGCCAGAATTCGGGGTTTACAAGCCGCACAGATACGCAGTATTTT
CDR3: CASSQNSGFTSRTDTQYF

V: TRBV14
size: .
D: .
J: TRBJ1-6
DNA: TGTGCCAGCAGCCAAGACGCCTATAATTCACCCCTCCACTTT
CDR3: CASSQDAYNSPLHF

V: TRBV6-5
size: .
D: TRBD1
J: TRBJ2-5
DNA: TGTGCCAGCAGTTACTTCCGGGTCAGGGGGTTAGAGACCCAGTACTTC
CDR3: CASSYFRVRGLETQYF

V: TRBV13
size: .
D: .
J: TRBJ1-4
DNA: TGTGCCAGCAGCTTAGGCCTAAGGGGCAAGAGTAATGAAAAACTGTTTTTT
CDR3: CASSLGLRGKSNEKLFF

V: TRBV18
size: .
D: TRBD1
J: TRBJ2-1
DNA: TGTGCCAGCTCACAGGGGACAGGAATTGGGGATTCCAATGAGCAGTTCTTC
CDR3: CASSQGTGIGDSNEQFF

V: TRBV23-1
size: .
D: .
J: TRBJ1-5
DNA: TGCGCCAGCAGTCAATGGGGGCGGGCCCGGGGTTATAGCAATCAGCCCCAGCATTTT
CDR3: CASSQWGRARGYSNQPQHF

V: TRBV7-9
size: .
D: TRBD1
J: TRBJ2-1
DNA: TGTGCCAGCAGCGCTCCCGGGACAGGGTTGAATGAGCAGTTCTTC
CDR3: CASSAPGTGLNEQFF

V: TRBV19
size: .
D: TRBD1
J: TRBJ2-7
DNA: TGTGCCAGTAGTAGGATACAGGGGTACACCTACGAGCAGTACTTC
CDR3: CASSRIQGYTYEQYF

V: TRBV27
size: .
D: .
J: TRBJ2-1
DNA: TGTGCCAGCAGTGTAGCGGCCTCCTACAATGAGCAGTTCTTC
CDR3: CASSVAASYNEQFF

V: TRBV4-3
size: .
D: TRBD2
J: TRBJ2-5
DNA: TGCGCCAGCAGCCGGAAACTAGCGGGGGCTTGGGAGACCCAGTACTTC
CDR3: CASSRKLAGAWETQYF

V: TRBV6-6
size: .
D: .
J: TRBJ2-7
DNA: TGTGCCAGCAGTGCAGCCTACGAGCAGTACTTC
CDR3: CASSAAYEQYF

V: TRBV16
size: .
D: .
J: TRBJ2-7
DNA: TGTGCCAGCAGCCCCCAGGGTGAAGGGGGCTACGAGCAGTACTTC
CDR3: CASSPQGEGGYEQYF

V: TRBV10-2
size: .
D: .
J: TRBJ1-5
DNA: TGCGCCAGCAGTGACCGGGGGTTCGAGCAGCCCCAGCATTTT
CDR3: CASSDRGFEQPQHF

V: TRBV7-2
size: .
D: .
J: TRBJ2-1
DNA: TGTGCCAGCAGCCTACGATCTAGCGTTATCTCCTACAATGAGCAGTTCTTC
CDR3: CASSLRSSVISYNEQFF

V: TRBV6-6
size: .
D: .
J: TRBJ2-7
DNA: TGTGCCAGCAGGCCTACAGGGTCATACTCCTACGAGCAGTACTTC
CDR3: CASRPTGSYSYEQYF

V: TRBV2
size: .
D: .
J: TRBJ1-5
DNA: TGTGCCAGCAGTGGACAGTCTAACCAGCCCCAGCATTTT
CDR3: CASSGQSNQPQHF

V: TRBV28
size: .
D: .
J: TRBJ1-2
DNA: TGTGCCAGCAGTTTGCCAGGGTTTTCGAATGGCTACACCTTC
CDR3: CASSLPGFSNGYTF

V: TRBV28
size: .
D: .
J: TRBJ2-7
DNA: TGTGCCAGCAGAAGCCAGGGGATTTTGCCCTACGAGCAGTACTTC
CDR3: CASRSQGILPYEQYF

V: TRBV5-1
size: few
D: .
J: TRBJ2-3
DNA: TGCGCCAGCAGCTCCTGGGCCGGGGGAACCGCCAGTACGCAGTATTTT
CDR3: CASSSWAGGTASTQYF

V: TRBV5-4
size: .
D: TRBD1
J: TRBJ2-5
DNA: TGTGCCAGCAGCTTGCCCGACAGGGGGCAAGAGACCCAGTACTTC
CDR3: CASSLPDRGQETQYF

V: TRBV5-1
size: .
D: TRBD1
J: TRBJ2-3
DNA: TGCGCCAGCGCGACAGGGGGTGGCACAGATACGCAGTATTTT
CDR3: CASATGGGTDTQYF